This T cell receptor (beta chain) is from a study of CD4 and CD8 cells across lung adenocarcinoma regions. Germline trimming cut 4 bases from V and 7 bases from J; bases unmatched to any gene: 3. This CDR3 contains 14 residues. The germline CDR1 and CDR2 sequences are MNHNS and SASEGT. Ten or more counts support this clonotype. One entry per CDR3 protein, called by TCRdb with MiXCR from the PCR reads. Seen here are approximately 14,000 distinct CDR3 sequences, just under 45% observed once, and the top ten hold approximately 15%. The patients had localized lung adenocarcinoma, a non-small cell subtype.

Sequenced input: CD4+ T cells from the center of a lung tumor. The chain recombines TRBV6-1 with TRBJ1-4; TRBD1 agrees at 10 bases. The receptor was derived from a male donor with lung adenocarcinoma. The CD4 and CD8 labels of this study may be unreliable. The CDR3 sequence is CASSGQGAGEKLFF. The CDR3 DNA reads TGTGCCAGCAGTGGACAGGGGGCCGGTGAAAAACTGTTTTTT.